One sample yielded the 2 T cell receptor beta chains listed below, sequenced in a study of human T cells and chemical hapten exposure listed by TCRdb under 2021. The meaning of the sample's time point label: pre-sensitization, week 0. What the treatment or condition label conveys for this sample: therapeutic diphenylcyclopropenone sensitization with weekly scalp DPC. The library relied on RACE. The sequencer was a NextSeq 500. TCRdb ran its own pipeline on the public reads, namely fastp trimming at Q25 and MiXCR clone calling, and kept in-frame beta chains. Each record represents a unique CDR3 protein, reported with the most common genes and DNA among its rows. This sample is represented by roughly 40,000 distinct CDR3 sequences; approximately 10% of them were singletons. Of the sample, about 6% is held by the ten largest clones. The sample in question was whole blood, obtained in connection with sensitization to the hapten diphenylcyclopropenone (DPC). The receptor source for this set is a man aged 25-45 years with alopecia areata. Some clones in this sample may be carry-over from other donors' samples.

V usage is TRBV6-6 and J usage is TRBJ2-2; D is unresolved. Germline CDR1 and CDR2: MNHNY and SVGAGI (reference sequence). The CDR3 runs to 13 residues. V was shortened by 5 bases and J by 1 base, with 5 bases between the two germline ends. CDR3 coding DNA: TGTGCCAGCAGTAATAAGAACACCGGGGAGCTGTTTTTT. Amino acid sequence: CASSNKNTGELFF.

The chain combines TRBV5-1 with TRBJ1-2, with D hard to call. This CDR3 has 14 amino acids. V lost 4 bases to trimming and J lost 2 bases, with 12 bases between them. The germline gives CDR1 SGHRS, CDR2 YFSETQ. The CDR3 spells CASSDSQLNYGYTF. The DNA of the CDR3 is TGCGCCAGCAGCGATTCACAGCTCAACTATGGCTACACCTTC.